This record concerns one TCR beta chain sequence. All enrollees were about 18 to 89 years old and from 20 to 25 US areas. Cohorts were determined from participant-reported clinical history. Recovered status in Cohort 3 required two negative PCRs, clearance, or symptom resolution. The source of the sample is a study of blood T cell repertoires in COVID-19. The CDR3 length is 19 residues. Unmatched junction bases numbered 16, after V lost 5 bases and J lost 0 bases. Germline CDR1 LNHDA, CDR2 SQIVND (reference sequence). In the source study's methods: The authors estimated nucleated cell counts from reference gene primer amplification. Sequenced by immunoSEQ multiplex PCR; TCRdb stores in-frame clones only, minus some. V, J and clone size are taken as reported in that table, and D and trimming were inferred from the DNA itself. Here the sample spans over 120,000 clones, around 86% being singletons.

Sequenced material: PBMCs or T cells enriched from blood (not recorded which). This TCR came from a man aged 60 to 69 who had recovered from COVID-19. The J gene is TRBJ1-5, the V gene TRBV19; 7 bases align to TRBD1. CDR3 residues: CASSVSPRQGAGSNQPQHF. The CDR3 DNA reads TGTGCCAGTAGTGTCTCCCCCAGACAGGGTGCGGGTAGCAATCAGCCCCAGCATTTT.